The rows below give T cell receptor beta chains drawn from one sample of a study of T cells in localized non-small cell lung cancer. Assay: immunoSEQ multiplex PCR; the TCRdb copy retains only in-frame clones and omits some. Of about 12,000 clones detected, 85% appear once; the ten largest clones hold 20% to 25%. Here the sequenced sample was peripheral blood, taken before any cancer treatment. Source of these receptors: a male donor at least 60 years old with stage I lung adenocarcinoma. Both conserved end residues are part of each CDR3. D genes are given only for firm matches. Only part of the rows carry a size: once, few, many, or a class if the clone is expanded.

abundance	v_gene	d_gene	j_gene	CDR3nt	CDR3aa
-	TRBV28	TRBD2	TRBJ2-5	TGTGCCAGCAGTTCGTCCAGCGGGGGACAAGAGACCCAGTACTTC	CASSSSSGGQETQYF
-	TRBV28	-	TRBJ2-7	TGTGCCAGCAGTTTGGGGACGTTCTACGAGCAGTACTTC	CASSLGTFYEQYF
-	TRBV9	TRBD1	TRBJ1-1	TGTGCCAGCAGCGCTGACAGGGGGGGAACTGAAGCTTTCTTT	CASSADRGGTEAFF
-	TRBV7-3	TRBD1	TRBJ1-1	TGTGCCAGCAGCATGACAGGGAGGACGGTCACTGAAGCTTTCTTT	CASSMTGRTVTEAFF
-	TRBV12-1	-	TRBJ2-2	TGTGCCAGCAGTTCAAGGGGGGACACCGGGGAGCTGTTTTTT	CASSSRGDTGELFF
-	TRBV6-1	-	TRBJ2-5	TGTGCCAGCAGTGAATGGGGGCAGGGCCAAGAGACCCAGTACTTC	CASSEWGQGQETQYF
-	TRBV7-9	-	TRBJ1-6	TGTGCCAGCAGCTTAGCAGGTTTAAGGAGTTCACCCCTCCACTTT	CASSLAGLRSSPLHF
-	TRBV9	-	TRBJ2-3	TGTGCCAGCAGCGACACAGGGAGAGGGACAGATACGCAGTATTTT	CASSDTGRGTDTQYF
-	TRBV4-2	TRBD2	TRBJ2-5	TGTGCCAGCAGCCGGCTTAGCGGGGGGTCCCAAGAGACCCAGTACTTC	CASSRLSGGSQETQYF
-	TRBV11-2	TRBD1	TRBJ1-6	TGTGCCAGCAGCCCCTCGGACAGGGGGCATAGTTCACCCCTCCACTTT	CASSPSDRGHSSPLHF
few	TRBV2	-	TRBJ1-6	TGTGCCAGCACCTCCACCGGGAATTCACCCCTCCACTTT	CASTSTGNSPLHF
-	TRBV1	-	TRBJ2-1	TGCACCACCCTGGGTAGCGGGGGTCCGGGGGAGCAGTTCTTC	CTTLGSGGPGEQFF
once	TRBV19	TRBD1	TRBJ2-5	TGTGCCAGTAGGCGGACAGGGGACAGGGTGGAGACCCAGTACTTC	CASRRTGDRVETQYF
-	TRBV6-1	-	TRBJ2-2	TGTGCCAGCACCGGGGGGCCGGGCACCGGGGAGCTGTTTTTT	CASTGGPGTGELFF
-	TRBV5-5	-	TRBJ2-7	TGTGCCAGCAGCTTATCTTGGTCAGGTATAGGGCAGTACTTC	CASSLSWSGIGQYF
-	TRBV30	-	TRBJ1-1	TGTGCCTGCTCCGGGGGGAGAGACACTGAAGCTTTCTTT	CACSGGRDTEAFF
few	TRBV5-6	-	TRBJ1-2	TGTGCCAGCAGCCCGGGACACACCCGAGGCTACACCTTC	CASSPGHTRGYTF
-	TRBV4-2	-	TRBJ2-6	TGTGCCAGCAGCCCGAGGAGGGGCGGGGCCAACGTCCTGACTTTC	CASSPRRGGANVLTF
-	TRBV19	-	TRBJ1-1	TGTGCCAGTACCCCCATCGGGGGGGGTCGGACTGAAGCTTTCTTT	CASTPIGGGRTEAFF
-	TRBV7-3	-	TRBJ2-3	TGTGCCAGCAGCTTAGTCTGGCAAGATACGCAGTATTTT	CASSLVWQDTQYF
-	TRBV9	-	TRBJ2-2	TGTGCCAGCAGCGTAGACGGGAACGGGGAGCTGTTTTTT	CASSVDGNGELFF
-	TRBV18	-	TRBJ2-3	TGTGCCAGCTCACCAAAAGGACAGTGGGAGTTCACAGATACGCAGTATTTT	CASSPKGQWEFTDTQYF
-	TRBV5-1	TRBD1	TRBJ2-2	TGCGCCAGCAGGCCGACAGGGGGCGGGACCGGGGAGCTGTTTTTT	CASRPTGGGTGELFF
once	TRBV7-2	-	TRBJ2-2	TGTGCCAGCAACACAGTCCCGGGGACCGGGGAGCTGTTTTTT	CASNTVPGTGELFF
few	TRBV10-2	-	TRBJ2-3	TGCGCCAGCAGGAAAATGACTAAGGGCACAGATACGCAGTATTTT	CASRKMTKGTDTQYF
-	TRBV28	-	TRBJ2-7	TGTGCCAGCACTACAGAGGGGGGGCAGTACTTC	CASTTEGGQYF
-	TRBV13	TRBD2	TRBJ2-7	TGTGCCAGCAGCCGGGGACTAGCGGGGCCCGGGCAGTACTTC	CASSRGLAGPGQYF
-	TRBV7-9	TRBD1	TRBJ2-1	TGTGCCAGCAGCTTAACACAGGGGTGGTCCTACAATGAGCAGTTCTTC	CASSLTQGWSYNEQFF
-	TRBV4-2	TRBD2	TRBJ2-7	TGTGCCAGCAGCCAAGGGACTAGCGGGGCCCGTTTCTCCTACGAGCAGTACTTC	CASSQGTSGARFSYEQYF
few	TRBV7-2	-	TRBJ1-6	TGTGCCAGCAGCGTCCCAGGATTTAATTCACCCCTCCACTTT	CASSVPGFNSPLHF
-	TRBV19	-	TRBJ1-5	TGTGCCAGTAGTAGAGGCGGCGACAGCAATCAGCCCCAGCATTTT	CASSRGGDSNQPQHF
-	TRBV28	-	TRBJ1-1	TGTGCCAGCAGTTTAGGGTCCTGGAACACTGAAGCTTTCTTT	CASSLGSWNTEAFF
-	TRBV6-6	-	TRBJ2-6	TGTGCCAGCAGTCTCCCTGGGGCCAACGTCCTGACTTTC	CASSLPGANVLTF
-	TRBV2	-	TRBJ1-2	TGTGCCAGCAGATCCGGGACGGGGAACTATGGCTACACCTTC	CASRSGTGNYGYTF
-	TRBV29-1	-	TRBJ1-3	TGCAGCGTTGGTCTGGGGGGCTCTGGAAACACCATATATTTT	CSVGLGGSGNTIYF
-	TRBV30	TRBD1	TRBJ2-7	TGTGCCTGGAGACGGACAGGGGAGGGCTACGAGCAGTACTTC	CAWRRTGEGYEQYF
-	TRBV19	-	TRBJ1-1	TGTGCCAGTATTGAGGGCGCTCGGAACACTGAAGCTTTCTTT	CASIEGARNTEAFF
once	TRBV11-2	-	TRBJ1-1	TGTGCCAGCAGCTCCCTAGGGGTGAACACTGAAGCTTTCTTT	CASSSLGVNTEAFF
-	TRBV29-1	-	TRBJ2-1	TGCAGCGTAGGAGAGGGTTCCTACAATGAGCAGTTCTTC	CSVGEGSYNEQFF
-	TRBV11-3	-	TRBJ1-5	TGTGCCAGCAGCTTATCCCGCCTCGAACCCCAGCATTTT	CASSLSRLEPQHF
-	TRBV5-1	-	TRBJ2-3	TGCGCCAGCAGCTTGACATCTACTAGCACAGATACGCAGTATTTT	CASSLTSTSTDTQYF
-	TRBV7-9	-	TRBJ2-5	TGTGCCAGCAGCTTAGCCCTCGTACCGGGCCGCCTGGAAGAGACCCAGTACTTC	CASSLALVPGRLEETQYF
-	TRBV2	-	TRBJ1-5	TGTGCCGCGAAGAGGGGTTACAATCAGCCCCAGCATTTT	CAAKRGYNQPQHF
-	TRBV5-8	-	TRBJ2-1	TGTGCCAGCAACGCGATCCCAAACTCTAGCGATGAGCAGTTCTTC	CASNAIPNSSDEQFF
-	TRBV5-5	-	TRBJ1-1	TGTGCCAGCAGCCGACGTGAAGGGATGACTGAAGCTTTCTTT	CASSRREGMTEAFF